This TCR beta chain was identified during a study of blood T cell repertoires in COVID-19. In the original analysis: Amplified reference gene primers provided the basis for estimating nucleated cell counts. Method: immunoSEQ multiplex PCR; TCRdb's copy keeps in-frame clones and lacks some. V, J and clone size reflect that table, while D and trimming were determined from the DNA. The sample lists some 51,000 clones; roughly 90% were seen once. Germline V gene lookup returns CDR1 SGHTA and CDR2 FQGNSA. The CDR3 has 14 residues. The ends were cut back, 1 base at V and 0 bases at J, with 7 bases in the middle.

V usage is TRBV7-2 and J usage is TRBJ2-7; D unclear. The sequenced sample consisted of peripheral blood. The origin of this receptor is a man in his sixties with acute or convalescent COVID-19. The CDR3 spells CASSLVGGSYEQYF. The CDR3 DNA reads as TGTGCCAGCAGCTTAGTTGGCGGCTCCTACGAGCAGTACTTC.